Following are 6 T cell receptor beta chains from one sample sequenced in a study of T cells in Graves' hyperthyroidism and ophthalmopathy. The source material, RNA transcripts, was used to amplify TCR beta CDR3 regions. The HTBI primer set served for first-round RT-PCR of the TCR CDR3. TCRdb re-derived calls from the multiplex PCR reads in MiXCR, one entry per CDR3 protein. The sample records approximately 710,000 distinct CDR3 sequences, roughly 17% being singletons. Source material: blood. All receptors come from a man aged 50 to 60 with Graves' hyperthyroidism.

The V call is TRBV2, the J call TRBJ2-1, with TRBD2 identical over 12 bases. The CDR3 totals 16 residues. Germline CDR1 and CDR2: SNHLY and FYNNEI. The ends lost 3 bases at V and 9 bases at J; junction bases unmatched: 9. The CDR3 nucleotides read TGTGCCAGCAGTGAGGAGAAGACTAGCGGGAGTTCTGAGCAGTTCTTC. Translated: CASSEEKTSGSSEQFF.

This clonotype was found many times. Here the CDR3 reads CATTRTTESYEQYF. Written as DNA, the CDR3 is TGTGCCACCACACGGACTACCGAGTCCTACGAGCAGTACTTC. V gene TRBV2 combines with J gene TRBJ2-7, with D perhaps matching TRBD2 (6 bases). Trimming removed 10 bases at V and 1 base at J, with 17 bases between. The CDR3 runs 14 residues. CDR1 and CDR2 from the germline V gene are SNHLY and FYNNEI.

As regards this clonotype: A much larger clone sits a single nucleotide away, making a read error possible. The rearrangement joins TRBV3-1 to TRBJ2-7; D is unclear. The length of the CDR3 is 11 residues. From germline, CDR1 is LGHDT and CDR2 YNNKEL (reference sequence). The chain's CDR3 is CVSSQGHEQYF. In DNA, the CDR3 is TGTGTCAGCAGCCAAGGGCACGAGCAGTACTTC.

In this sample, this clonotype turned up many times. The chain has TRBV2 and TRBJ2-2; D gene unclear. CDR1 is SNHLY and CDR2 is FYNNEI in the germline V gene. V was trimmed by 2 bases and J by 6 bases, leaving 7 bases between them. The CDR3 is made up of 13 amino acids. Here the CDR3 reads CASSERAAGELFF. The CDR3 DNA reads as TGTGCCAGCAGTGAACGGGCGGCCGGGGAGCTGTTTTTT.

Ten or more counts support this clonotype. The chain joins TRBV3-1 to TRBJ1-6; 8 bases fit TRBD1. Per germline, CDR1 LGHDT and CDR2 YNNKEL (reference sequence). V lost 5 bases and J lost 10; bases outside the gene matches: 10. This CDR3 contains 15 residues. This CDR3 reads CASSARTGFGSPLHF. The CDR3 DNA reads as TGTGCCAGCAGCGCCCGGACAGGGTTTGGGTCACCCCTCCACTTT. Filled out from reference TRBV3-1 and TRBJ1-6, the complete variable domain reads DTAVSQTPKYLVTQMGNDKSIKCEQNLGHDTMYWYKQDSKKFLKIMFSYNNKELIINETVPNRFSPKSPDKAHLNLHINSLELGDSAVYFCASSARTGFGSPLHFGNGTRLTVT.

This clonotype has a count of ten or more. The chain carries TRBV27 and TRBJ2-1, with D tentatively TRBD2 (5 bases). V lost 3 bases, J lost 6 bases, and 24 bases lay in between. This CDR3 spans 18 amino acids. Germline V gives CDR1 MNHEY, CDR2 SMNVEV (reference sequence). DNA for the CDR3: TGTGCCAGCAGTTTTATCGCTCCATTAGTCGGAGAGGGCAATGAGCAGTTCTTC. Its protein is CASSFIAPLVGEGNEQFF.